Included here is one T cell receptor (beta chain) sequence, with context. Its target is not known. This record comes from a study of OX40 agonist ivuxolimab in advanced cancers. Study summary: Patients in the trial were receiving intravenous ivuxolimab every 2 weeks, at doses of 0.01 to 10 mg/kg. Age averaged around 58 years (range roughly 20 to 90), and around 78% were male. Three partial responders included one hepatocellular carcinoma patient and two cutaneous melanoma patients. Study-wide results and caveats: Clonal expansion was seen in CD4+ and CD8+ blood T cells by week 6 at 0.1 to 3.0 mg/kg.

TCRdb's copy holds only in-frame clones and misses some; the assay was immunoSEQ multiplex PCR. In the table there are roughly 46,000 clones, about 89% of which are singletons. The CDR3 runs 19 residues. In germline, CDR1 is LGHNA, CDR2 YSLEER. The ends were cut back, 0 bases at V and 5 bases at J, with 20 bases in the middle. The source material was CD4+ or CD8+ T cells sorted from blood, sampled in a trial of the OX40 agonist ivuxolimab. This clonotype was sampled from an adult with an advanced solid tumor such as melanoma, head and neck, liver or kidney cancer. The chain employs TRBV4-3 and TRBJ1-6; D remains ambiguous. The CDR3 bases are TGCGCCAGCAGCCAAGATCCTCTAGGACCCGGCGGAAATAATTCACCCCTCCACTTT. This codes for CASSQDPLGPGGNNSPLHF.